This entry lists 10 T cell receptor beta chains sequenced from one sample in a study of blood T cell repertoires in COVID-19 (dated by TCRdb to about 2020). The library was made by the immunoSEQ multiplex PCR assay. TCRdb's version of the immuneACCESS table is confined to in-frame rearrangements and falls short of the full clone set. An unresolved V gene accounts for under half of the shortfall where checked; the remainder is of unknown origin. The table for this sample lists approximately 300,000 clones; 75% to 90% of them were counted only once. Approximately 6% of the sample comes from the top ten. The sequencing sample was made of peripheral blood. All receptors derive from a woman aged 45-65 years with COVID-19, enrolled during active disease.

Details on this clone: The sample has other DNA sequences that encode this CDR3 too. This chain joins TRBV27 and TRBJ1-6; perhaps TRBD1 as D (6 bases). The germline CDR1 and CDR2 sequences are MNHEY and SMNVEV (reference sequence). CDR3 length equals 14 residues. Deletions cut 6 bases from V and 7 bases from J, with 13 bases between. CDR3 in amino acids: CASSSGQTNSPLHF. The CDR3 DNA sequence: TGTGCCAGCAGCTCAGGACAGACCAATTCACCCCTCCACTTT.

The V gene is TRBV7-9, the J gene TRBJ2-1; 7 bases agree with TRBD2. V was clipped by 7 bases and J by 6 bases; unmatched bases: 15. Per the germline V gene, CDR1 is SEHNR and CDR2 is FQNEAQ (reference sequence). The CDR3 sequence is 16 residues long. In nucleotides, the CDR3 is TGTGCCAGCACCTCACCTGGGCGGGAGTCGAGCAATGAGCAGTTCTTC. This translates into CASTSPGRESSNEQFF.

J is TRBJ2-1 and V is TRBV10-3; 7 bases fit TRBD1. This CDR3 spans 15 amino acids. Germline CDR1 ENHRY, CDR2 SYGVKD. The ends lost 6 bases at V and 3 bases at J; junction bases unmatched: 8. CDR3 bases: TGTGCCATCAGAGACGCGACAGGGAGCTACAATGAGCAGTTCTTC. Translation gives CAIRDATGSYNEQFF.

This sequence joins TRBV11-2 and TRBJ2-5; D may be TRBD1 (5 bases). The germline V gene has CDR1 SGHAT and CDR2 FQNNGV. This CDR3 has 13 amino acids. V lost 8 bases and J 1 base, leaving 11 bases between the germline ends. The CDR3 is CASAQGLQETQYF. CDR3 nucleotides: TGTGCCAGCGCGCAGGGCCTCCAAGAGACCCAGTACTTC.

The rearrangement uses TRBV28 and TRBJ2-3; maybe TRBD2 (6 bases). The germline V and J ends were trimmed by 8 bases and 4 bases, with 19 bases remaining between them. This CDR3 has 15 residues. CDR1 is MDHEN, CDR2 SYDVKM, per germline. In nucleotides, the CDR3 is TGTGCCAGCGCTAGCGTGGGACTTTCAGCAGATACGCAGTATTTT. The encoded protein is CASASVGLSADTQYF.

V usage is TRBV15 and J usage is TRBJ2-5; 10 bases map to TRBD2. This CDR3 is built from 16 residues. Germline lookup yields CDR1 LNHNV and CDR2 YYDKDF (reference sequence). The J segment lost 4 bases and the V segment lost 0 bases, leaving 5 bases of the junction unmatched. This chain's CDR3 is CATSRDGAGGGETQYF. The CDR3 DNA follows: TGTGCCACCAGCAGAGATGGAGCGGGAGGGGGAGAGACCCAGTACTTC.

This clone was counted at least ten times. The same CDR3 is also encoded by other DNA sequences in this sample. The chain couples TRBV7-9 to TRBJ1-6, with TRBD1 matching 9 bases. J lost 4 bases, V lost 4 bases, and 5 bases had no gene match. CDR1 is SEHNR, CDR2 FQNEAQ, per germline (reference sequence). The CDR3 spans 16 residues. The chain's CDR3 is CASSSGQGFYNSPLHF. In DNA form, the CDR3 reads TGTGCCAGCAGCTCGGGACAGGGTTTTTATAATTCACCCCTCCACTTT.

CDR3 residues: CASSTPTSFEQYF. CDR3 nucleotides: TGTGCCAGTAGTACCCCGACTAGTTTCGAGCAGTACTTC. The rearrangement links TRBV19 to TRBJ2-7; maybe TRBD2 (6 bases). V lost 4 bases to trimming and J lost 6 bases, with 13 bases between them. The CDR3 runs 13 residues. Germline-derived CDR1 and CDR2 are LNHDA and SQIVND (reference sequence).

The rearrangement links TRBV28 to TRBJ2-7; TRBD1 matches 7 bases. Germline V lookup: CDR1 MDHEN, CDR2 SYDVKM. The CDR3 sequence is 13 residues long. The ends lost 6 bases at V and 6 bases at J; junction bases unmatched: 8. CDR3 in DNA: TGTGCCAGCAGCTCACAGGGGATTGGCGAGCAGTACTTC. This encodes CASSSQGIGEQYF.

V is TRBV5-8 and J is TRBJ1-5; possible D gene TRBD1, 5 bases. CDR3 length equals 15 residues. The germline V gene encodes CDR1 SGHTS and CDR2 YDEGEE. V lost 0 bases and J lost 4, with 11 bases in between. Here the CDR3 DNA reads TGTGCCAGCAGCTTGGGACAGTCAGGGAATCAGCCCCAGCATTTT. Amino acids: CASSLGQSGNQPQHF.